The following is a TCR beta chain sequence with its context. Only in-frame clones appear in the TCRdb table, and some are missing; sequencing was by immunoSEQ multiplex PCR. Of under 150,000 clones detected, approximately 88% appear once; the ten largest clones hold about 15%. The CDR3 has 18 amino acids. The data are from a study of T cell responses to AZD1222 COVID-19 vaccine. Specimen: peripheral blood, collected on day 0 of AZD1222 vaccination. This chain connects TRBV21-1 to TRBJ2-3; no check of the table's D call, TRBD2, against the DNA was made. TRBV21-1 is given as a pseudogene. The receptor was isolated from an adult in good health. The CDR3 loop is CASSKKARTPTREDTQYF. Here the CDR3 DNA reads TGTGCCAGCAGCAAAAAGGCCCGGACTCCAACTCGTGAGGATACGCAGTATTTT.